Below, 2 T cell receptor beta chains from the same sample are listed, as sequenced in a study of CD8+CD57+ T cells in acquired aplastic anemia. Before being chosen for sequencing, patients had shown CD8+CD57+ cell expansion by flow cytometry. The study profiled TCR beta VDJ and CDR3 using genomic DNA as template. MiXCR, run by TCRdb on the reads, gives a single entry per CDR3 protein. The data show roughly 93,000 distinct CDR3 sequences, around 62% seen once. Sequencing input: sorted CD4+, CD8+, or CD8+CD57+ T cells (not recorded which) from PBMCs. Source of these receptors: a human donor with aplastic anemia.

The rearrangement links TRBV5-1 to TRBJ1-2; no clear D gene. V was clipped by 0 bases and J by 2 bases, with 8 bases between them. CDR1 SGHRS and CDR2 YFSETQ come from the germline V gene. This CDR3 is 14 amino acids long. The CDR3 here is CASSLEQPNYGYTF. CDR3 bases: TGCGCCAGCAGCTTGGAACAGCCGAACTATGGCTACACCTTC.

This clonotype was seen ten or more times. The rearrangement links TRBV11-2 to TRBJ1-3; no reliable D call. The CDR3 contains 14 residues. CDR1 is SGHAT, CDR2 FQNNGV, per germline. V was pared by 5 bases and J by 5 bases, with 13 bases between. The CDR3: CASSPGRRRNTIYF. DNA for the CDR3: TGTGCCAGCAGCCCGGGTAGGAGGAGAAACACCATATATTTT. Supplemented by reference TRBV11-2 and TRBJ1-3, the full variable domain reads EAGVAQSPRYKIIEKRQSVAFWCNPISGHATLYWYQQILGQGPKLLIQFQNNGVVDDSQLPKDRFSAERLKGVDSTLKIQPAKLEDSAVYLCASSPGRRRNTIYFGEGSWLTVV.